The 32 T cell receptor beta chains below were found in one sample sequenced in a study of T cells in Graves' hyperthyroidism and ophthalmopathy. Amplification of TCR beta CDR3 regions was performed using RNA transcripts as template. First-round RT-PCR targeting the TCR CDR3 was performed with the HTBI primer set. TCRdb re-analysed the multiplex PCR reads in MiXCR, keeping a single row per CDR3 protein. The sample has approximately 400,000 distinct CDR3 sequences, 15% to 17% seen once. Sequenced: blood. All receptors come from a woman between 18 and 29 years old with Graves' hyperthyroidism that later progressed to Graves' ophthalmopathy.

There are many counts of this clonotype. V usage is TRBV29-1 and J usage is TRBJ1-1; D is ambiguous. V was cut by 2 bases and J by 8 bases, with 15 bases left in between. This CDR3 region has 13 residues. Germline CDR1 reads SQVTM; CDR2 reads ANQGSEA. In DNA form, the CDR3 reads TGCAGCGTTGAACGTGGCAACCTGGCGGAAGCTTTCTTT. This gives the protein CSVERGNLAEAFF.

This clonotype was counted many times. The chain recombines TRBV29-1 with TRBJ2-1, with TRBD1 identical over 7 bases. The germline CDR1 and CDR2 sequences are SQVTM and ANQGSEA. Losses at the gene ends were 6 bases for V and 8 bases for J; bases not matched to a gene: 10. The CDR3 runs to 13 residues. CDR3 bases: TGCAGCGTCGAGGGGGCCAGGGGAGATGAGCAGTTCTTC. Protein product: CSVEGARGDEQFF.

In regard to this clonotype: A much more abundant neighbour one base away suggests this may be a read error. The chain links TRBV20-1 to TRBJ2-7; no reliable D call. Between the trimmed V and J ends, which lost 5 bases and 7 bases, there was a span of 9 bases. Germline CDR1 reads DFQATT; CDR2 reads SNEGSKA (reference sequence). The CDR3 spans 10 residues. The CDR3 sequence: CSADGREQYF. CDR3 bases: TGCAGTGCTGACGGCCGAGAGCAGTACTTC.

This chain joins TRBV24-1 and TRBJ2-1; TRBD2 matches 10 bases. Losses at the gene ends were 4 bases for V and 2 bases for J; bases not matched to a gene: 10. Germline V lookup: CDR1 KGHDR, CDR2 SFDVKD. The CDR3 is 18 residues long. CDR3 in DNA: TGTGCCACCAGTGACCATTATGAAACTAGCGGGACCTACAATGAGCAGTTCTTC. This gives the protein CATSDHYETSGTYNEQFF.

There are many counts of this clonotype. The V and J genes are TRBV30 and TRBJ2-7, with D tentatively TRBD1 (5 bases). Germline values: CDR1 GTSNPN, CDR2 SVGIG (reference sequence). The CDR3 contains 14 residues. Trimming removed 2 bases from V and 5 bases from J, with 16 bases in between. CDR3 in amino acids: CAWSHSGIVDEQYF. CDR3 sequence (DNA): TGTGCCTGGAGTCATTCAGGGATAGTCGACGAGCAGTACTTC. Drawing the rest from reference TRBV30 and TRBJ2-7, the complete variable domain is SQTIHQWPATLVQPVGSPLSLECTVEGTSNPNLYWYRQAAGRGLQLLFYSVGIGQISSEVPQNLSASRPQDRQFILSSKKLLLSDSGFYLCAWSHSGIVDEQYFGPGTRLTVT.

The chain joins TRBV9 to TRBJ1-3; no clear D gene. There are 16 residues in the CDR3. V gave up 2 bases and J gave up 4 bases, with 16 bases separating them. Germline V gene data show CDR1 as SGDLS and CDR2 as YYNGEE. The CDR3 nucleotides are TGTGCCAGCAGCGTTCTAGCGGGTGGGCACGGAAACACCATATATTTT. Translated: CASSVLAGGHGNTIYF.

This clonotype was seen repeatedly, ten times or more. This chain joins TRBV2 and TRBJ1-1, with D possibly TRBD1 on 5 matching bases. Germline V gene data show CDR1 as SNHLY and CDR2 as FYNNEI. The CDR3 is 15 amino acids. The V gene lost 4 bases and the J gene lost 2 bases, with 14 bases spanning the gap. CDR3 in amino acids: CASSVSPTGNTEAFF. The DNA for the CDR3 is TGTGCCAGCAGTGTATCCCCCACAGGAAACACTGAAGCTTTCTTT.

This chain connects TRBV7-8 to TRBJ2-1; D assignment may be TRBD1 or TRBD2 (5 bases each). This CDR3 is built from 19 residues. V lost 1 base and J lost 0, with 19 bases in between. Looked up from germline, CDR1 is SGHVS and CDR2 is FQNEAQ. CDR3 loop: CASSLGPRTGASSYNEQFF. The CDR3 coding sequence is TGTGCCAGCAGCTTAGGACCCCGGACCGGGGCGAGCTCCTACAATGAGCAGTTCTTC.

This clonotype was recorded at least ten times. The chain joins TRBV12-3 or TRBV12-4 to TRBJ1-1; 10 bases align to TRBD1. J gave up 1 base and V 5 bases, and 10 bases lay outside the gene matches. This CDR3 is 17 amino acids long. The DNA of the CDR3 is TGTGCCAGCAGTCCCTTGGGGACAGGGGTTGGGAACACTGAAGCTTTCTTT. Translation gives CASSPLGTGVGNTEAFF.

This clonotype was seen a handful of times. The CDR3 nucleotides are TGTGCCAGCAGCGCAGATCGACCTGGGGATACGCAGTATTTT. It translates to CASSADRPGDTQYF. This chain connects TRBV27 to TRBJ2-3, with unresolved D. The V end lost 6 bases, the J end lost 6 bases, and 16 bases lay between the germline ends. The CDR3 extends over 14 amino acids. CDR1 and CDR2 from the germline V gene are MNHEY and SMNVEV (reference sequence).

This clonotype was found many times. The CDR3 DNA reads TGTGCCAGCAGCGTAGCTGTGAACACTGAAGCTTTCTTT. Its protein product is CASSVAVNTEAFF. This sequence joins TRBV9 and TRBJ1-1; no clear D. Trimming pared 0 bases from V and 0 bases from J, leaving 3 bases between. The CDR3 length is 13 residues. The germline V gene encodes CDR1 SGDLS and CDR2 YYNGEE.

This clonotype was seen at least ten times. The rearrangement uses TRBV20-1 and TRBJ2-5; the match to TRBD2 covers 8 bases. From germline, CDR1 is DFQATT and CDR2 SNEGSKA (reference sequence). The V segment lost 2 bases and the J segment 5 bases; nucleotides outside the gene matches: 10. The CDR3 is 15 amino acids. The CDR3 reads CSARSLREVGETQYF. The CDR3 DNA reads as TGCAGTGCTAGAAGTCTGCGGGAGGTTGGGGAGACCCAGTACTTC.

In its sample, this clonotype was seen many times. V and J are TRBV3-1 and TRBJ2-4, with 7 bases identical to TRBD2. Per germline, CDR1 LGHDT and CDR2 YNNKEL (reference sequence). The junction had 15 bases not matched to a gene; V was cut back by 0 bases and J by 1 base. CDR3 length: 20 residues. CDR3 protein: CASSQDGPIGGRKAKNIQYF. In DNA, the CDR3 is TGTGCCAGCAGCCAAGATGGTCCGATCGGCGGGAGAAAGGCCAAAAACATTCAGTACTTC.

This clonotype appeared a few times. The chain links TRBV27 to TRBJ2-1; 8 bases are shared with TRBD2. This CDR3 is built from 16 residues. The germline CDR1 and CDR2 sequences are MNHEY and SMNVEV (reference sequence). The V gene end was trimmed by 1 base and the J gene end by 7 bases; junction bases not matched to a gene: 9. For the CDR3, the DNA is TGTGCCAGCAGTTTATTGCCTAGCGGGTTACCTAATGAGCAGTTCTTC. Translated: CASSLLPSGLPNEQFF.

In its sample, this clonotype was seen a few times. CDR3 in amino acids: CASSRSRNEKLFF. CDR3 bases: TGTGCCAGCAGCCGAAGTCGGAATGAAAAACTGTTTTTT. This chain links TRBV14 with TRBJ1-4, with D uncertain. The CDR3 spans 13 residues. Trimming left V 4 bases short and J 5 bases short, with 8 bases between. Germline CDR1 SGHDN, CDR2 FVKESK.

This clonotype appeared many times. The chain joins TRBV28 to TRBJ1-2; D gene ambiguous. Per the germline V gene, CDR1 is MDHEN and CDR2 is SYDVKM. Trimming pared 7 bases from V and 10 bases from J, leaving 16 bases between. The CDR3 has 12 residues. The CDR3 reads CASMQYPTFYTF. The CDR3 region has the DNA TGTGCCAGCATGCAATACCCGACTTTCTACACCTTC.

The chain joins TRBV27 to TRBJ2-5; D is unclear. V shed 4 bases and J shed 1 base, with 10 bases lying between them. Per germline, CDR1 MNHEY and CDR2 SMNVEV (reference sequence). The CDR3 totals 14 residues. CDR3 bases: TGTGCCAGCAGTTACGTCGGCCCCCAAGAGACCCAGTACTTC. The encoded protein is CASSYVGPQETQYF.

The table lists this clonotype with many counts. The rearrangement joins TRBV11-2 to TRBJ2-1; D not resolved. Germline loops: CDR1 SGHAT, CDR2 FQNNGV. The CDR3 runs to 15 residues. Trimming left V 0 bases short and J 7 bases short, with 13 bases between. The CDR3 DNA reads as TGTGCCAGCAGCTTAGATACACATGGAATTAATGAGCAGTTCTTC. This translates into CASSLDTHGINEQFF. The variable domain in full, with the rest retrieved from reference TRBV11-2 and TRBJ2-1, is EAGVAQSPRYKIIEKRQSVAFWCNPISGHATLYWYQQILGQGPKLLIQFQNNGVVDDSQLPKDRFSAERLKGVDSTLKIQPAKLEDSAVYLCASSLDTHGINEQFFGPGTRLTVL.

There are a few counts of this clonotype. V is TRBV27 and J is TRBJ1-1, with TRBD1 identical over 8 bases. Germline CDR1 and CDR2: MNHEY and SMNVEV (reference sequence). V lost 5 bases and J lost 5; bases outside the gene matches: 7. This CDR3 is built from 14 residues. The CDR3 loop is CASSMTGAGTEAFF. The CDR3 DNA follows: TGTGCCAGCAGTATGACAGGGGCAGGGACTGAAGCTTTCTTT.

In its sample, this clonotype was seen a few times. This chain links TRBV4-3 with TRBJ2-1; D is uncertain. Trimming removed 0 bases from V and 4 bases from J, with 7 bases in between. Per germline, CDR1 LGHNA and CDR2 YSLEER. The CDR3 is 14 amino acids. The CDR3 DNA reads TGCGCCAGCAGCCAAGATGGGCGGTACAATGAGCAGTTCTTC. Its protein product is CASSQDGRYNEQFF.

The chain combines TRBV14 with TRBJ2-3, with TRBD2 matching 11 bases. The junction had 14 bases not matched to a gene; V was cut back by 5 bases and J by 10 bases. The germline CDR1 and CDR2 sequences are SGHDN and FVKESK. This CDR3 spans 16 amino acids. The CDR3 DNA follows: TGTGCCAGCAGCGATCCCCTAGCGGGAGGACACGTGGCGCAGTATTTT. This translates into CASSDPLAGGHVAQYF.

This clonotype has at least ten counts. The rearrangement uses TRBV20-1 and TRBJ2-5; 10 bases map to TRBD2. The germline V gene has CDR1 DFQATT and CDR2 SNEGSKA (reference sequence). The CDR3 has 14 residues. Trimming at V came to 5 bases and at J to 5 bases, leaving 8 bases not matched to a gene. The CDR3 DNA is TGCAGTGCTTCAGTAGCGGGAGGCGTGGAGACCCAGTACTTC. Its protein is CSASVAGGVETQYF.

This clonotype was recorded many times. The chain recombines TRBV27 with TRBJ2-7; 10 positions match TRBD2. The junction had 1 base not matched to a gene; V was cut back by 2 bases and J by 3 bases. In germline, CDR1 is MNHEY, CDR2 SMNVEV (reference sequence). CDR3 size: 14 residues. The CDR3: CASSLKREGYEQYF. CDR3 coding DNA: TGTGCCAGCAGTTTAAAGCGGGAGGGCTACGAGCAGTACTTC.

There are many counts of this clonotype. This chain uses TRBV20-1 with TRBJ2-5; the D gene is possibly TRBD1 (5 bases). V lost 6 bases to trimming and J lost 5 bases, with 10 bases between them. The CDR3 has 11 amino acids. CDR1 is DFQATT and CDR2 is SNEGSKA in the germline V gene (reference sequence). CDR3 sequence (DNA): TGCAGTGCGGGTAACAGGGAGACCCAGTACTTC. Translation: CSAGNRETQYF.

As to this clonotype: This clone may be a read error of a much larger clone one base away. The chain links TRBV28 to TRBJ2-1; D is tentatively TRBD1 or TRBD2 (5 bases each). The end of the DNA fits TRBJ2-7 better, so the J call may be wrong. The CDR3 has 13 amino acids. Germline V gene lookup returns CDR1 MDHEN and CDR2 SYDVKM. The CDR3 loop reads CASRRGSYNEQYF. CDR3 nucleotide sequence: TGTGCCAGCAGGAGGGGAAGCTACAATGAGCAGTACTTC.

In its sample, this clonotype was seen many times. The genes are TRBV7-2 and TRBJ1-1; D gene unclear. There are 15 residues in the CDR3. Germline V gives CDR1 SGHTA, CDR2 FQGNSA. The ends were cut back, 2 bases at V and 2 bases at J, with 12 bases in the middle. The CDR3, as DNA: TGTGCCAGCAGCTTATTTCCAGGAGCTAACACTGAAGCTTTCTTT. Residues: CASSLFPGANTEAFF.

At least ten counts were recorded for this clonotype. The gene calls are TRBV20-1 and TRBJ1-2, with D uncertain. Germline loops: CDR1 DFQATT, CDR2 SNEGSKA (reference sequence). V dropped 5 bases and J dropped 2 bases, with 18 bases sitting between them. This CDR3 has 15 residues. CDR3 loop: CSADRLEGTNYGYTF. The CDR3 nucleotides read TGCAGTGCTGACCGTTTGGAGGGTACGAACTATGGCTACACCTTC.

This clonotype was picked up many times. The rearrangement uses TRBV28 and TRBJ2-1, with a possible D match to TRBD1 (6 bases). The V and J ends lost 2 bases and 2 bases respectively, with 13 bases between them. Per the germline V gene, CDR1 is MDHEN and CDR2 is SYDVKM. The CDR3 runs 16 residues. In DNA, the CDR3 is TGTGCCAGCAGTTTAACGGGGCAGGGGACCTACAATGAGCAGTTCTTC. It yields the protein CASSLTGQGTYNEQFF.

Ten or more counts support this clonotype. The chain's CDR3 is CASSFLTGYEQYF. The CDR3 DNA follows: TGCGCCAGCAGCTTTCTCACAGGATACGAGCAGTACTTC. The J gene is TRBJ2-7, the V gene TRBV5-1, with a tentative D call TRBD1 (5 bases). Germline V gene lookup returns CDR1 SGHRS and CDR2 YFSETQ. V lost 2 bases, J lost 4 bases, and 10 bases lay in between. This CDR3 has 13 amino acids.

This clonotype was observed a few times. The chain joins TRBV6-1 to TRBJ2-7; the match to TRBD2 covers 13 bases. The J segment lost 7 bases and the V segment lost 5 bases, leaving 8 bases of the junction unmatched. Germline V gene data show CDR1 as MNHNS and CDR2 as SASEGT. This CDR3 has 15 amino acids. The CDR3 sequence is CASSRGLAGVEEQYF. DNA for the CDR3: TGTGCCAGCAGTCGAGGACTAGCGGGAGTAGAGGAGCAGTACTTC.

The CDR3 DNA follows: TGCGCCAGCAGCCGTGCCTGGACTGGCCAAGAGACCCAGTACTTC. Encoded protein: CASSRAWTGQETQYF. The chain links TRBV5-1 to TRBJ2-5; D might be TRBD2 (5 bases). Germline loops: CDR1 SGHRS, CDR2 YFSETQ. Trimming removed 4 bases from V and 1 base from J, with 14 bases in between. This CDR3 has 15 residues.

The table lists this clonotype with many counts. V usage is TRBV6-5 and J usage is TRBJ1-2; a weak D match, TRBD1 (5 bases). Germline-derived CDR1 and CDR2 are MNHEY and SVGAGI. V was pared by 2 bases and J by 6 bases, with 13 bases between. The CDR3 consists of 14 residues. The CDR3 protein is CASSYTPQGNGYTF. The CDR3 DNA is TGTGCCAGCAGTTACACGCCTCAGGGTAATGGCTACACCTTC.